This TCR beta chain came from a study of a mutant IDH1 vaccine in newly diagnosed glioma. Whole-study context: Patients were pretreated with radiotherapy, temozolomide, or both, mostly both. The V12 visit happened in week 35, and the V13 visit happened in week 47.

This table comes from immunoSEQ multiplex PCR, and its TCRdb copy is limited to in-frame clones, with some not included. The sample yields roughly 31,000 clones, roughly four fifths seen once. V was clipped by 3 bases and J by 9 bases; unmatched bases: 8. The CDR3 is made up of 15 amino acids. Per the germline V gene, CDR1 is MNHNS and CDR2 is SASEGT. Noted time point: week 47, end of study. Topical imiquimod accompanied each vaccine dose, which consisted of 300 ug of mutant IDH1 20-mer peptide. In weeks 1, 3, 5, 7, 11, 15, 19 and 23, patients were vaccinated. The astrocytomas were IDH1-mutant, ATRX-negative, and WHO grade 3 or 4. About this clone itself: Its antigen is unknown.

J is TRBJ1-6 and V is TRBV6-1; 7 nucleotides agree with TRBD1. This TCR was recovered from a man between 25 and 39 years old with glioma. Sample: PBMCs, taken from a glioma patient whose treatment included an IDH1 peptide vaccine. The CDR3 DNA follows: TGTGCCAGCAGTGATTTCGACAGGGTGGGTTCACCCCTCCACTTT. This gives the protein CASSDFDRVGSPLHF.